This T cell receptor (beta chain) was found in a study of T cell repertoires in cytomegalovirus infection (dated by TCRdb to between 2018 and 2021). Context from the whole study: Recently identified HLA-C-restricted CMV epitopes, whose presentation resists viral immunomodulation, were targeted by peptide stimulations together with well-studied HLA-B-restricted epitopes. Donor HLA type was relevant to the analysis, because carriage of CMV infection together with the matching HLA type was indicated by public TCR beta signatures.

Reading the label with the study, this specimen's treatment or condition is: in vitro stimulation with specific CMV peptide epitopes to enrich CMV-specific T cells. Counted from cysteine to phenylalanine, this CDR3 has 16 amino acids. The only DNA kept is the CDR3, 48 bases in frame from the first base. V is clipped by 4 bases and J by 3 bases, and the sequence between their germline boundaries is 19 bases long. The germline V gene sets CDR1 to MDHEN and CDR2 to SYDVKM. Remarks on this clonotype: The antigen this receptor binds is unknown. Per-nucleotide qualities are absent, and no much larger clonotype sits a single base away.

Broad study findings and their caveats: The ex vivo response was dominated by HLA-C-restricted CMV-specific TCR beta clonotypes, which also provided the single most frequent clonotype in two of eight donors. Cumulative frequency of public TCR beta family members discriminated carriers of CMV infection plus the relevant HLA type in this cohort and an independent 352-donor cohort.

Sequenced using an Illumina HiSeq 1500. TCRdb reran the public reads through fastp at Q25 and MiXCR, keeping productive beta chains. Every distinct CDR3 protein forms one entry, paired with its most common genes and DNA. This sample holds roughly 700,000 distinct CDR3 sequences; 30% to 40% were observed only once. The leading ten clones occupy about 20% of the sample. Here the chain combines TRBV28 and TRBJ2-7; TRBD1 is a possible D gene, resting on 6 matching bases. This sequence originates from a human donor in good health (CMV status not recorded). Some clones in this sample may be carry-over from other donors' samples. The specimen comprised cultured PBMCs, sampled from culture after CMV antigen stimulation. The encoded CDR3 is CASSSTTGSRVYEQYF. The nucleotides are TGTGCCAGCAGTTCAACAACAGGGTCGCGGGTCTACGAGCAGTACTTC.